The 14 T cell receptor beta chains presented below share a single source sample, sequenced in a study of cytomegalovirus exposure and HLA in healthy donors. Only in-frame clones appear in the TCRdb table, and some are missing; sequencing was by immunoSEQ multiplex PCR. The sample records some 61,000 clones, approximately 97% being singletons. Sequenced sample: PBMCs. The receptors were gathered from a woman in her late teens or twenties in good health and CMV-seropositive.

This clone appeared once. The rearrangement joins TRBV9 to TRBJ2-5; maybe TRBD2 (5 bases). V lost 1 base and J 7 bases, leaving 11 bases between the germline ends. This CDR3 has 13 residues. The V gene's germline CDR1 is SGDLS and CDR2 YYNGEE. In DNA, the CDR3 is TGTGCCAGCAGCGTATTTAATGGAGGGACCCAGTACTTC. Translating gives CASSVFNGGTQYF.

The chain carries TRBV2 and TRBJ1-1; unclear D gene. Trimming pared 3 bases from V and 8 bases from J, leaving 13 bases between. Germline V gene lookup returns CDR1 SNHLY and CDR2 FYNNEI. This CDR3 region has 13 residues. The CDR3 DNA follows: TGTGCCAGCAGTGATAATTTGGGAGACGAAGCTTTCTTT. Its translation is CASSDNLGDEAFF.

This clone was observed once. V gene TRBV28 combines with J gene TRBJ1-3; 10 nucleotides align to TRBD1. The ends lost 7 bases at V and 4 bases at J; junction bases unmatched: 7. Germline assignment: CDR1 MDHEN and CDR2 SYDVKM. There are 15 residues in the CDR3. The CDR3 reads CASNRQGARGNTIYF. In DNA, the CDR3 is TGTGCCAGCAATCGACAGGGGGCGAGGGGAAACACCATATATTTT.

The chain has TRBV28 and TRBJ2-7, with 7 bases that match TRBD2. CDR1 and CDR2 from the germline V gene are MDHEN and SYDVKM. V was clipped by 8 bases and J by 2 bases; unmatched bases: 12. The CDR3 contains 15 residues. The CDR3 here is CASPPASGKAYEQYF. The CDR3 DNA reads TGTGCCAGCCCCCCGGCGAGCGGGAAAGCCTACGAGCAGTACTTC.

The rearrangement links TRBV27 to TRBJ2-7; D is unresolved. Germline assignment: CDR1 MNHEY and CDR2 SMNVEV (reference sequence). The V and J ends lost 8 bases and 4 bases respectively, with 12 bases between them. The CDR3 loop spans 12 amino acids. In DNA form, the CDR3 reads TGTGCCAGCGGATTGGTCAGGTACGAGCAGTACTTC. This encodes CASGLVRYEQYF.

The DNA of the CDR3 is TGTGCCAGCAGTTACTTAGGCATCAGGGGCTCCTACGAGCAGTACTTC. Its protein is CASSYLGIRGSYEQYF. The rearrangement joins TRBV6-5 to TRBJ2-7; the D gene is possibly TRBD1 (6 bases). The germline CDR1 and CDR2 sequences are MNHEY and SVGAGI. CDR3 length: 16 amino acids. V lost 1 base and J 0 bases, leaving 13 bases between the germline ends.

This clone was detected once. V gene TRBV9 combines with J gene TRBJ1-1; D uncertain. Germline V lookup: CDR1 SGDLS, CDR2 YYNGEE. V was shortened by 0 bases and J by 5 bases, with 2 bases between the two germline ends. CDR3 length equals 11 residues. CDR3 amino acids: CASSVVTEAFF. CDR3 DNA: TGTGCCAGCAGCGTAGTAACTGAAGCTTTCTTT.

The V gene is TRBV7-3, the J gene TRBJ2-1, with 16 nucleotides matching TRBD2. After removal of 2 bases from V and 10 bases from J, the junction contained 8 bases not matched to a gene. Germline V lookup: CDR1 SGHTA, CDR2 FQGTGA. This CDR3 has 17 residues. The CDR3 region is CASSLLGLAGGFGEQFF. The CDR3 coding sequence is TGTGCCAGCAGCTTATTGGGACTAGCGGGAGGGTTCGGGGAGCAGTTCTTC.

V and J are TRBV27 and TRBJ1-1, with a possible D match to TRBD1 (6 bases). In germline, CDR1 is MNHEY, CDR2 SMNVEV (reference sequence). The length of the CDR3 is 15 residues. Trimming removed 5 bases at V and 3 bases at J, with 16 bases between. As DNA, the CDR3 is TGTGCCAGCAGTCCTCGACAGGTGGCGGACACTGAAGCTTTCTTT. It specifies CASSPRQVADTEAFF.

The chain employs TRBV7-9 and TRBJ2-7; tentative D call: TRBD1 (6 bases). V was cut by 1 base and J by 4 bases, with 11 bases left in between. In germline, CDR1 is SEHNR, CDR2 FQNEAQ (reference sequence). This CDR3 has 14 residues. The CDR3 region has the DNA TGTGCCAGCAGCTTAGGACAGAGGGGGTACGAGCAGTACTTC. Encoded protein: CASSLGQRGYEQYF.

V usage is TRBV18 and J usage is TRBJ1-5; 7 positions match TRBD1. V lost 0 bases to trimming and J lost 6 bases; unmatched junction nucleotides: 5. This CDR3 is built from 15 residues. Germline V gene sequence: CDR1 KGHSH, CDR2 LQKENI. CDR3 residues: CASSPPDRVGQPQHF. CDR3 coding DNA: TGTGCCAGCTCACCACCCGACAGGGTTGGTCAGCCCCAGCATTTT.

The V and J genes are TRBV4-1 and TRBJ2-4; 7 bases agree with TRBD1. Germline CDR1 reads MGHRA; CDR2 reads YSYEKL. There are 16 residues in the CDR3. The V gene end was trimmed by 1 base and the J gene end by 3 bases; junction bases not matched to a gene: 6. The CDR3 region has the DNA TGCGCCAGCAGCCAAGCCACACAGGGGTACAAAAACATTCAGTACTTC. Protein sequence: CASSQATQGYKNIQYF.

The chain combines TRBV7-2 with TRBJ1-2; TRBD1 matches at 11 bases. CDR1 is SGHTA, CDR2 FQGNSA, per germline. This CDR3 is 14 amino acids long. V shed 3 bases, J shed 8 bases, and the junction held 5 bases outside the gene matches. CDR3 amino acids: CASSLSGQGGGYTF. The CDR3 DNA reads as TGTGCCAGCAGCTTGTCGGGACAGGGGGGCGGCTACACCTTC.

The table lists this clone with a few counts. V gene TRBV6-5 combines with J gene TRBJ2-1; 11 bases are a match to TRBD1. CDR3 size: 15 residues. Per germline, CDR1 MNHEY and CDR2 SVGAGI. With 5 bases clipped from V and 7 bases from J, the junction kept 7 bases outside the gene matches. CDR3 nucleotide sequence: TGTGCCAGCAGTAAGAGGACAGGGGGCTTGAATGAGCAGTTCTTC. This codes for CASSKRTGGLNEQFF.